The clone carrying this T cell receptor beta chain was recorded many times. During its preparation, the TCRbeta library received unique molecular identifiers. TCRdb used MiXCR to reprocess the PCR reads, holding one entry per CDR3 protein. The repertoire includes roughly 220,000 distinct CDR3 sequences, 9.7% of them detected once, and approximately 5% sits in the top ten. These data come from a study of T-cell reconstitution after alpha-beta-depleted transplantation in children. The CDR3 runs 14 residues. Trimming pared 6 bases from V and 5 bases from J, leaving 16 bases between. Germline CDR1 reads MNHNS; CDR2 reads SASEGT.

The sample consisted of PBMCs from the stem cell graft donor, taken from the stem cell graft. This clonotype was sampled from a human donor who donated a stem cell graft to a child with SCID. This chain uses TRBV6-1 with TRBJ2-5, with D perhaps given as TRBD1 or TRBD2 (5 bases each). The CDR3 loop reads CASSPGTQGETQYF. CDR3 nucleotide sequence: TGTGCCAGCAGCCCCGGGACGCAAGGGGAGACCCAGTACTTC.